The clone carrying this T cell receptor beta chain has ten or more counts. What it recognizes is unknown. This sample is drawn from a study of breast tumors, draining lymph nodes, adjacent tissues. Study-wide results and caveats: Findings are consistent with lymph node origin and intratumoral expansion of most tumor T cells.

Each CDR3 protein is one row after TCRdb ran MiXCR on the multiplex PCR reads. This table holds roughly 86,000 distinct CDR3 sequences, approximately 19% found once. The CDR3 covers 14 residues. V lost 5 bases, J lost 8 bases, and 8 bases stayed unmatched. Germline V gene lookup returns CDR1 DFQATT and CDR2 SNEGSKA (reference sequence). Samples came from axillary lymph nodes draining the breast cancer. The sequenced sample consisted of axillary lymph node tissue. The source is a female donor with breast cancer. Some clones in this sample may be carry-over from other donors' samples. This chain uses TRBV20-1 with TRBJ1-4; 10 positions agree with TRBD1. The CDR3 DNA reads TGCAGTGCTCTTAAGACAGGGGGCGACGAAAAACTGTTTTTT. The encoded protein is CSALKTGGDEKLFF.